The clone carrying this T cell receptor (beta chain) was recorded a few times. Antigen unknown. The CDR3 runs to 14 residues. Germline-derived CDR1 and CDR2 are KGHSY and FQNENV. Trimming removed 5 bases from V and 0 bases from J, with 11 bases in between. This entry is derived from a study of T cells in Graves' hyperthyroidism and ophthalmopathy. Study-wide points: Blood also held most thyroid clonotypes expanded beyond 0.001.

From RNA transcripts, TCR beta CDR3 regions were amplified. During a first-round RT-PCR of the TCR CDR3, the HTBI primer set was used. TCRdb re-derived calls from the multiplex PCR reads in MiXCR, one entry per CDR3 protein. The sample yields about 660,000 distinct CDR3 sequences, nearly 45% seen once. This clonotype was obtained from an adult man with Graves' disease, either hyperthyroidism or ophthalmopathy (not recorded which). The sample consisted of peripheral blood or thyroid tissue (not recorded which). The chain combines TRBV16 with TRBJ2-7, with unresolved D. Here the CDR3 reads CASSDGKSSYEQYF. CDR3 DNA: TGTGCCAGCAGCGATGGTAAAAGCTCCTACGAGCAGTACTTC.